Shown below are 29 T cell receptor beta chains from a single sample sequenced in a study of shared clonotypes between healthy human individuals. Here immunoSEQ multiplex PCR was the method, and the copy in TCRdb shows in-frame clones only, minus some. The data hold fewer than 400,000 clones, with around 72% observed a single time. The sequencing sample was made of memory CD4+ T cells sorted from blood. Subset given: CD45RA-negative fraction. The receptors come from a man aged 25-40 years in good health.

This chain joins TRBV10-3 and TRBJ2-7, with TRBD1 as a possible D gene (6 bases). The CDR3 totals 18 residues. V lost 0 bases and J 2 bases, leaving 20 bases between the germline ends. Germline CDR1 is ENHRY and CDR2 is SYGVKD. This CDR3 reads CAISESSNGQLTTYEQYF. CDR3 nucleotides: TGTGCCATCAGTGAGTCGAGTAACGGACAGCTGACTACCTACGAGCAGTACTTC.

The chain uses TRBV10-1 and TRBJ1-1; 9 bases match TRBD1. The germline CDR1 and CDR2 sequences are WNHNN and SYGVQD (reference sequence). CDR3 length: 18 residues. J was trimmed by 0 bases and V by 0 bases; bases with no gene match: 8. CDR3 DNA: TGCGCCAGCAGTGAGTCTCTAAGGGGACAGGGTATGAACACTGAAGCTTTCTTT. This gives the protein CASSESLRGQGMNTEAFF.

This chain connects TRBV4-1 to TRBJ2-1; TRBD1 might be the D (6 bases). Germline CDR1 is MGHRA and CDR2 is YSYEKL. The CDR3 is made up of 18 amino acids. The germline V and J ends were trimmed by 1 base and 4 bases, with 20 bases remaining between them. CDR3: CASSQVPFSGTSYNEQFF. The CDR3 DNA reads TGCGCCAGCAGCCAAGTCCCGTTCTCCGGGACATCTTACAATGAGCAGTTCTTC.

In this sample, this clone turned up many times. The chain uses TRBV5-1 and TRBJ2-2; 12 bases align to TRBD2. The CDR3 totals 17 residues. V was pared by 2 bases and J by 4 bases, with 6 bases of the junction left unmatched. From germline, CDR1 is SGHRS and CDR2 YFSETQ. The CDR3 loop reads CASSFRLAGDGTGELFF. The CDR3, as DNA: TGCGCCAGCAGCTTCCGACTAGCGGGAGACGGCACCGGGGAGCTGTTTTTT.

This clone has a handful of counts. The same CDR3 can be traced to other DNA sequences in this sample. The V and J genes are TRBV7-2 and TRBJ2-1, with TRBD2 matching 7 bases. The germline gives CDR1 SGHTA, CDR2 FQGNSA. Trimming cost V 1 base and J 3 bases; bases outside gene matches: 3. This CDR3 spans 15 amino acids. The CDR3 is CASSLVGGSYNEQFF. In nucleotides, the CDR3 is TGTGCCAGCAGCTTAGTGGGCGGGAGCTACAATGAGCAGTTCTTC.

This clone appeared once. This rearrangement joins TRBV7-9 to TRBJ2-7, with a tentative D call TRBD1 (6 bases). The CDR3 is 15 residues long. Trimming removed 6 bases from V and 3 bases from J, with 18 bases in between. Germline CDR1 and CDR2: SEHNR and FQNEAQ (reference sequence). CDR3 in DNA: TGTGCCAGCAGTCGATCGACAGGAGCCCTCTACGAGCAGTACTTC. Its translation: CASSRSTGALYEQYF.

The J gene is TRBJ2-3, the V gene TRBV7-9; D remains ambiguous. The germline V gene has CDR1 SEHNR and CDR2 FQNEAQ (reference sequence). This CDR3 is built from 16 residues. V gave up 5 bases and J gave up 0 bases, with 15 bases separating them. The CDR3 sequence: CASSPLDGISTDTQYF. The CDR3 bases are TGTGCCAGCAGCCCATTAGATGGAATAAGCACAGATACGCAGTATTTT.

This chain joins TRBV29-1 and TRBJ2-1, with 8 bases matching TRBD1. The germline gives CDR1 SQVTM, CDR2 ANQGSEA. This CDR3 contains 13 residues. V lost 6 bases to trimming and J lost 6 bases; unmatched junction nucleotides: 7. The CDR3 bases are TGCAGCGTCCCACTTACAGGGGGCAATGAGCAGTTCTTC. Translating it yields CSVPLTGGNEQFF.

The chain carries TRBV4-1 and TRBJ2-3; a weak D match, TRBD2 (5 bases). CDR1 MGHRA and CDR2 YSYEKL come from the germline V gene. V shed 1 base and J shed 3 bases, with 11 bases lying between them. This CDR3 is built from 15 residues. The CDR3 region is CASSQASLQTDTQYF. Here the CDR3 DNA reads TGCGCCAGCAGCCAAGCTAGCCTTCAGACAGATACGCAGTATTTT.

This clone was detected a few times. This chain links TRBV7-2 with TRBJ1-5; D is undetermined. The V gene lost 0 bases and the J gene lost 3 bases, with 12 bases spanning the gap. There are 16 residues in the CDR3. From germline, CDR1 is SGHTA and CDR2 FQGNSA. CDR3 sequence: CASSLAADVPNQPQHF. The CDR3, as DNA: TGTGCCAGCAGCTTAGCGGCGGATGTACCCAATCAGCCCCAGCATTTT.

The V gene is TRBV10-2, the J gene TRBJ2-5; the D gene is possibly TRBD2 (6 bases). The germline CDR1 and CDR2 sequences are WSHSY and SAAADI. V was cut by 2 bases and J by 3 bases, with 10 bases left in between. The CDR3 loop spans 14 amino acids. The CDR3 sequence: CASSEAGREETQYF. CDR3 in DNA: TGCGCCAGCAGTGAGGCGGGGCGAGAAGAGACCCAGTACTTC.

On this clone itself: Other DNA sequences in this specimen translate into the identical CDR3. J is TRBJ2-3 and V is TRBV9, with 7 bases matching TRBD2. Germline CDR1 SGDLS, CDR2 YYNGEE. This CDR3 spans 14 amino acids. J gave up 1 base and V 4 bases, and 3 bases lay outside the gene matches. The CDR3 here is CASSRTSGTDTQYF. The CDR3, as DNA: TGTGCCAGCAGCCGTACTAGCGGCACAGATACGCAGTATTTT.

The V and J genes are TRBV19 and TRBJ1-2; the match to TRBD1 covers 7 bases. Trimming at V came to 2 bases and at J to 4 bases, leaving 4 bases not matched to a gene. The CDR3 extends over 14 amino acids. Germline V gene data show CDR1 as LNHDA and CDR2 as SQIVND (reference sequence). The DNA of the CDR3 is TGTGCCAGTAGTATAAAGGCAGGGGGCTATGGCTACACCTTC. This codes for CASSIKAGGYGYTF.

This chain joins TRBV25-1 and TRBJ1-2, with 7 bases aligning to TRBD1. Unmatched junction bases numbered 9, after V lost 6 bases and J lost 2 bases. The V gene's germline CDR1 is MGHDK and CDR2 SYGVNS. This CDR3 contains 15 residues. CDR3: CASRGGGRKNYGYTF. As DNA, the CDR3 is TGTGCCAGCAGGGGAGGGGGCAGAAAGAACTATGGCTACACCTTC.

This clone was observed a handful of times. The V gene is TRBV7-2, the J gene TRBJ2-1; TRBD2 matches at 8 bases. The CDR3 is 15 amino acids. CDR1 is SGHTA, CDR2 FQGNSA, per germline. J was trimmed by 4 bases and V by 4 bases; bases with no gene match: 6. In DNA, the CDR3 is TGTGCCAGCAGCTATAGCGGGACTACTTACAATGAGCAGTTCTTC. Encoded protein: CASSYSGTTYNEQFF.

V and J are TRBV10-1 and TRBJ1-1; 7 nucleotides agree with TRBD1. Germline V lookup: CDR1 WNHNN, CDR2 SYGVQD (reference sequence). The CDR3 is 14 amino acids. After removal of 2 bases from V and 4 bases from J, the junction contained 4 bases not matched to a gene. CDR3 coding DNA: TGCGCCAGCAGTGAGAAGCCAGGGGGCACTGAAGCTTTCTTT. This gives the protein CASSEKPGGTEAFF.

V gene TRBV27 combines with J gene TRBJ1-4, with D possibly matching TRBD1 (6 bases). Trimming removed 6 bases from V and 6 bases from J, with 14 bases in between. The germline V gene has CDR1 MNHEY and CDR2 SMNVEV (reference sequence). The CDR3 has 14 residues. The CDR3 loop reads CASRLQGLYEKLFF. The CDR3 DNA is TGTGCCAGCAGACTACAGGGTCTCTATGAAAAACTGTTTTTT.

This clone has only a few counts. This chain connects TRBV19 to TRBJ1-2; no clear D. This CDR3 has 14 amino acids. Germline V gene data show CDR1 as LNHDA and CDR2 as SQIVND (reference sequence). V lost 1 base, J lost 4 bases, and 10 bases lay in between. The CDR3 nucleotides are TGTGCCAGTAGTATAGCTGACACCCTCTATGGCTACACCTTC. Protein product: CASSIADTLYGYTF.

The genes are TRBV30 and TRBJ1-2; D call uncertain. The germline V gene encodes CDR1 GTSNPN and CDR2 SVGIG (reference sequence). This CDR3 comprises 15 residues. The V end was cut by 3 bases, the J end by 0 bases, with 14 bases between. The CDR3 DNA reads as TGTGCCTGGAGCATCTCAAGAGCTGCTAACTATGGCTACACCTTC. Its translation is CAWSISRAANYGYTF.

V and J are TRBV6-5 and TRBJ2-1; 9 bases agree with TRBD2. The CDR3 totals 14 residues. Per germline, CDR1 MNHEY and CDR2 SVGAGI. Trimming took 5 bases from V and 9 from J; bases not matched to a gene: 8. CDR3 bases: TGTGCCAGCAGTCGGGCTAGCGGGATCTCTGAGCAGTTCTTC. This codes for CASSRASGISEQFF.

The rearrangement joins TRBV18 to TRBJ1-2, with 7 positions matching TRBD1. There are 17 residues in the CDR3. After removal of 1 base from V and 7 bases from J, the junction contained 15 bases not matched to a gene. Per the germline V gene, CDR1 is KGHSH and CDR2 is LQKENI. Here the CDR3 reads CASSPRSAQGDLGGYTF. For the CDR3, the DNA is TGTGCCAGCTCACCACGCTCTGCCCAGGGGGACCTTGGTGGCTACACCTTC. The entire variable domain, with the rest obtained from reference TRBV18 and TRBJ1-2, is as follows: NAGVMQNPRHLVRRRGQEARLRCSPMKGHSHVYWYRQLPEEGLKFMVYLQKENIIDESGMPKERFSAEFPKEGPSILRIQQVVRGDSAAYFCASSPRSAQGDLGGYTFGSGTRLTVV.

The chain couples TRBV27 to TRBJ1-5; 10 nucleotides line up with TRBD1. The CDR3 has 15 residues. The V gene end was trimmed by 6 bases and the J gene end by 3 bases; junction bases not matched to a gene: 5. Germline V gives CDR1 MNHEY, CDR2 SMNVEV (reference sequence). CDR3 nucleotides: TGTGCCAGCAGGACCGGGACAGGGGCCAATCAGCCCCAGCATTTT. Translation gives CASRTGTGANQPQHF.

The gene calls are TRBV5-8 and TRBJ1-3; D remains ambiguous. The V end lost 7 bases, the J end lost 0 bases, and 11 bases lay between the germline ends. The CDR3 covers 14 residues. Germline V gene lookup returns CDR1 SGHTS and CDR2 YDEGEE. Here the CDR3 reads CASLRASSGNTIYF. In DNA form, the CDR3 reads TGTGCCAGCCTCCGGGCCTCCTCTGGAAACACCATATATTTT. Drawing the rest from reference TRBV5-8 and TRBJ1-3, the complete variable domain is EAGVTQSPTHLIKTRGQQATLRCSPISGHTSVYWYQQALGLGLQFLLWYDEGEERNRGNFPPRFSGRQFPNYSSELNVNALELEDSALYLCASLRASSGNTIYFGEGSWLTVV.

J is TRBJ2-5 and V is TRBV6-5; D not certain. V was cut by 2 bases and J by 1 base, with 11 bases left in between. CDR1 is MNHEY and CDR2 is SVGAGI in the germline V gene. The CDR3 is made up of 15 amino acids. The CDR3 sequence is CASSYTAVPQETQYF. DNA of the CDR3: TGTGCCAGCAGTTACACCGCCGTGCCCCAAGAGACCCAGTACTTC.

This CDR3 is CASSPPSLADYNEQFF. CDR3 DNA: TGTGCCAGCAGCCCGCCGAGTCTAGCGGACTACAATGAGCAGTTCTTC. The genes are TRBV7-9 and TRBJ2-1; TRBD2 matches 7 bases. Unmatched junction bases numbered 10, after V lost 5 bases and J lost 3 bases. CDR3 length equals 16 residues. The germline CDR1 and CDR2 sequences are SEHNR and FQNEAQ (reference sequence). Full variable domain (remainder filled in from reference TRBV7-9 and TRBJ2-1): DTGVSQNPRHKITKRGQNVTFRCDPISEHNRLYWYRQTLGQGPEFLTYFQNEAQLEKSRLLSDRFSAERPKGSFSTLEIQRTEQGDSAMYLCASSPPSLADYNEQFFGPGTRLTVL.

This clone was seen a few times. J is TRBJ1-2 and V is TRBV27, with D tentatively TRBD1 (6 bases). There are 15 residues in the CDR3. Trimming removed 5 bases from V and 4 bases from J, with 17 bases in between. Germline V gives CDR1 MNHEY, CDR2 SMNVEV (reference sequence). CDR3 in DNA: TGTGCCAGCAGTGCGTCCGGGACACCTGCCTATGGCTACACCTTC. Translating gives CASSASGTPAYGYTF.

This clone was seen once. The chain employs TRBV5-4 and TRBJ2-2; 9 bases fit TRBD1. With 5 bases clipped from V and 3 bases from J, the junction kept 5 bases outside the gene matches. Germline V CDR1 and CDR2: SGHNT, YYREEE (reference sequence). The CDR3 consists of 15 residues. The CDR3 region is CASRQTGGYTGELFF. CDR3 nucleotides: TGTGCCAGCAGGCAGACAGGGGGTTACACCGGGGAGCTGTTTTTT.

This clone was seen many times. The rearrangement uses TRBV28 and TRBJ2-1; TRBD2 aligns across 10 bases. The length of the CDR3 is 13 residues. Germline V gene lookup returns CDR1 MDHEN and CDR2 SYDVKM. The CDR3: CVSGLAIGNEQFF. DNA of the CDR3: TGTGTTTCGGGACTAGCGATCGGCAATGAGCAGTTCTTC.

The rearrangement links TRBV5-5 to TRBJ2-7; 10 bases agree with TRBD1. The junction had 5 bases not matched to a gene; V was cut back by 0 bases and J by 2 bases. This CDR3 spans 16 amino acids. Germline CDR1 reads SGHKS; CDR2 reads YYEKEE (reference sequence). Written as DNA, the CDR3 is TGTGCCAGCAGCTTGGGTTCGACAGGGGGCCCCTACGAGCAGTACTTC. Protein product: CASSLGSTGGPYEQYF.